This entry lists 9 T cell receptor beta chains sequenced from one sample in a study of long-term antiretroviral therapy in people with HIV. Assay version v3.0 of immunoSEQ was used, and it was run at survey level. Generated by immunoSEQ multiplex PCR, the TCRdb table keeps only in-frame clones and is missing some. The sample carries around 19,000 clones, 75% to 90% recorded once. The sample was unsorted PBMCs, taken 1.2 years after starting antiretroviral therapy. The receptors stem from a woman aged 35 to 49 with HIV.

The chain uses TRBV30 and TRBJ1-6, with 7 positions matching TRBD1. CDR1 GTSNPN and CDR2 SVGIG come from the germline V gene (reference sequence). The CDR3 has 14 residues. After removal of 2 bases from V and 7 bases from J, the junction contained 5 bases not matched to a gene. The CDR3 here is CAWSTGDGNSPLHF. The CDR3 coding sequence is TGTGCCTGGAGTACAGGGGATGGGAATTCACCCCTCCACTTT.

V gene TRBV29-1 combines with J gene TRBJ2-3; D gene unclear. The CDR3 is 9 residues long. Trimming shortened V by 6 bases and J by 5 bases, and 3 bases separated the two germline ends. Germline V gene data show CDR1 as SQVTM and CDR2 as ANQGSEA. This CDR3 is CSVGDTQYF. Here the CDR3 DNA reads TGCAGCGTAGGAGATACGCAGTATTTT.

The chain carries TRBV18 and TRBJ2-3; D is uncertain. CDR1 is KGHSH and CDR2 is LQKENI in the germline V gene. V lost 0 bases and J lost 2, with 0 bases in between. CDR3 length: 12 residues. In nucleotides, the CDR3 is TGTGCCAGCTCACCACCCACAGATACGCAGTATTTT. As protein: CASSPPTDTQYF.

The genes are TRBV28 and TRBJ2-7, with D maybe TRBD2 (5 bases). V was cut by 3 bases and J by 0 bases, with 15 bases left in between. The CDR3 runs 16 residues. The germline gives CDR1 MDHEN, CDR2 SYDVKM. CDR3 in DNA: TGTGCCAGCAGTTTGGGGAGCAGCGGAAGCTCCTACGAGCAGTACTTC. Translated, it gives CASSLGSSGSSYEQYF.

V gene TRBV6-1 combines with J gene TRBJ2-7, with a tentative D call TRBD1 (6 bases). Germline loops: CDR1 MNHNS, CDR2 SASEGT. V lost 7 bases, J lost 4 bases, and 14 bases lay in between. This CDR3 is 13 amino acids long. CDR3 sequence reads: CASTGHPSYEQYF. The CDR3 DNA sequence: TGTGCCAGCACGGGACACCCTAGTTACGAGCAGTACTTC.

The chain recombines TRBV18 with TRBJ1-6; 7 nucleotides align to TRBD1. CDR3 length: 16 amino acids. V lost 6 bases to trimming and J lost 6 bases; unmatched junction nucleotides: 11. Germline V lookup: CDR1 KGHSH, CDR2 LQKENI. The CDR3 spells CASSVRGQAANSPLHF. DNA of the CDR3: TGTGCCAGCTCCGTACGTGGACAGGCCGCTAATTCACCCCTCCACTTT. Complete variable domain (other parts from reference TRBV18 and TRBJ1-6): NAGVMQNPRHLVRRRGQEARLRCSPMKGHSHVYWYRQLPEEGLKFMVYLQKENIIDESGMPKERFSAEFPKEGPSILRIQQVVRGDSAAYFCASSVRGQAANSPLHFGNGTRLTVT.

The rearrangement links TRBV15 to TRBJ2-3; D may be TRBD1 or TRBD2 (5 bases each). This CDR3 has 15 amino acids. The V gene's germline CDR1 is LNHNV and CDR2 YYDKDF (reference sequence). Trimming took 0 bases from V and 2 from J, leaving 9 bases between them. CDR3 sequence reads: CATSRDRGATDTQYF. CDR3 DNA: TGTGCCACCAGCAGAGATAGGGGAGCCACAGATACGCAGTATTTT.

V is TRBV6-6 and J is TRBJ2-3; 7 nucleotides line up with TRBD2. The germline V gene encodes CDR1 MNHNY and CDR2 SVGAGI (reference sequence). The trim removed 7 bases at V and 6 bases at J, leaving 10 bases unmatched. This CDR3 has 14 residues. The CDR3 nucleotides are TGTGCCAGCATGGGAGCGGGGTTGCGGGATACGCAGTATTTT. This translates into CASMGAGLRDTQYF.

The J gene is TRBJ1-2, the V gene TRBV15; D may be TRBD1 (5 bases). This CDR3 is 16 amino acids long. Trimming stripped 1 base from V and 4 bases from J, with 16 bases between. Germline CDR1 reads LNHNV; CDR2 reads YYDKDF (reference sequence). CDR3 DNA sequence: TGTGCCACCAGCAGAGTTCAGGGAGGAGGGGTCTATGGCTACACCTTC. Translation gives CATSRVQGGGVYGYTF.